Listed below are T cell receptor beta chains from one sample, sequenced in a study of blood T cell repertoires in COVID-19. This table comes from immunoSEQ multiplex PCR, and its TCRdb copy is limited to in-frame clones, with some not included. Of approximately 69,000 clones listed, around 90% are singletons. What was sequenced was peripheral blood. The receptors stem from a man aged 45-60 years with acute or convalescent COVID-19. CDR3s include the opening cysteine and the closing phenylalanine or tryptophan. Fields, in order: D gene, clone size, J gene, V gene, CDR3 protein, CDR3 DNA. The D gene is left open where the match is weak. Where a row states a size, it is once, few, many or the class of an expanded clone; other rows omit it.

-	-	TRBJ2-1	TRBV9	CASSFQGQALNEQFF	TGTGCCAGCAGCTTCCAAGGCCAGGCCCTCAATGAGCAGTTCTTC
-	-	TRBJ1-2	TRBV29-1	CSVEAWGVEAYGYTF	TGCAGCGTTGAAGCTTGGGGGGTAGAGGCCTATGGCTACACCTTC
TRBD1	-	TRBJ1-2	TRBV29-1	CSVPGQGVRGYTF	TGCAGCGTCCCGGGACAGGGGGTTCGAGGCTACACCTTC
TRBD1	few	TRBJ2-5	TRBV3-1/TRBV3-2	CASSPSPGQGTRETQYF	TGTGCCAGCAGCCCATCCCCGGGACAGGGAACGAGGGAGACCCAGTACTTC
-	once	TRBJ1-1	TRBV18	CASSRGQGTEAFF	TGTGCCAGCTCTAGAGGACAAGGCACTGAAGCTTTCTTT
-	-	TRBJ2-3	TRBV6-4	CASSDSEGNTQYF	TGTGCCAGCAGTGACTCGGAGGGCAATACGCAGTATTTT
TRBD2	-	TRBJ2-1	TRBV6-4	CASSQERLAGGNNEQFF	TGTGCCAGCAGCCAAGAACGACTAGCGGGGGGGAACAATGAGCAGTTCTTC
-	-	TRBJ1-2	TRBV27	CASSSNLLNSIGYTF	TGTGCCAGCAGTTCTAACCTCCTCAACTCTATTGGCTACACCTTC
-	-	TRBJ1-4	TRBV4-1	CASSQAAGEGEKLFF	TGCGCCAGCAGCCAAGCGGCAGGGGAGGGTGAAAAACTGTTTTTT
TRBD2	-	TRBJ2-7	TRBV19	CASSPRGDSYEQYF	TGTGCCAGTAGTCCCCGGGGGGACTCCTACGAGCAGTACTTC
-	-	TRBJ1-6	TRBV11-2	CASSLVIWRNSPLHF	TGTGCCAGCAGCTTAGTAATCTGGCGGAACTCACCCCTCCACTTT
TRBD2	-	TRBJ2-1	TRBV9	CASSPRTSGGQSSYNEQFF	TGTGCCAGCAGCCCCCGGACTAGCGGGGGCCAGAGCTCCTACAATGAGCAGTTCTTC
TRBD1	-	TRBJ2-7	TRBV29-1	CSVGAPGGGYEQYF	TGCAGCGTTGGGGCCCCAGGGGGCGGCTACGAGCAGTACTTC
-	-	TRBJ2-3	TRBV13	CASSFFAEKSTDTQYF	TGTGCCAGCAGCTTTTTCGCGGAGAAAAGCACAGATACGCAGTATTTT
-	-	TRBJ2-2	TRBV19	CASRTDAANTGELFF	TGTGCCAGTAGAACCGACGCGGCGAACACCGGGGAGCTGTTTTTT
TRBD1	-	TRBJ2-5	TRBV7-3	CASSMTGTGYQETQYF	TGTGCCAGCAGCATGACCGGGACAGGATACCAAGAGACCCAGTACTTC
TRBD2	-	TRBJ2-3	TRBV28	CASRLGGEGFAQYF	TGTGCCAGCAGATTAGGAGGGGAGGGTTTTGCGCAGTATTTT
TRBD1	-	TRBJ1-4	TRBV11-2	CASSLGQHNEKLFF	TGTGCCAGCAGCTTGGGACAGCATAATGAAAAACTGTTTTTT
-	-	TRBJ2-3	TRBV12-5	CATDSGVDTDTQYF	TGTGCTACCGACTCGGGGGTCGACACAGATACGCAGTATTTT
TRBD2	-	TRBJ2-2	TRBV4-2	CASSQGGGAITGELFF	TGTGCCAGCAGCCAAGGCGGGGGGGCCATAACCGGGGAGCTGTTTTTT
-	once	TRBJ2-3	TRBV7-2	CASSLAAGSTDTQYF	TGTGCCAGCAGCTTAGCCGCGGGGAGCACAGATACGCAGTATTTT
-	-	TRBJ2-7	TRBV2	CASTHQTGSYEQYF	TGTGCCAGCACCCATCAGACGGGCTCCTACGAGCAGTACTTC
TRBD2	-	TRBJ2-1	TRBV4-2	CASSQGSRGGLDEQFF	TGTGCCAGCAGCCAAGGGTCTCGGGGGGGCCTGGATGAGCAGTTCTTC
-	-	TRBJ1-2	TRBV23-1	CASSQSRTYGYTF	TGCGCCAGCAGTCAATCCCGGACTTATGGCTACACCTTC
-	-	TRBJ2-1	TRBV10-3	CAISESGGSKNNEQFF	TGTGCCATCAGTGAGAGTGGAGGCAGCAAAAACAATGAGCAGTTCTTC
TRBD2	-	TRBJ2-3	TRBV13	CASSISGTSGTDTQYF	TGTGCCAGCAGCATTTCCGGGACTAGTGGAACAGATACGCAGTATTTT
TRBD1	-	TRBJ2-7	TRBV30	CAWSWGDRGNYEQYF	TGTGCCTGGAGCTGGGGAGACAGGGGCAACTACGAGCAGTACTTC
TRBD1	-	TRBJ1-2	TRBV5-1	CASSSGDRVGKNYGYTF	TGCGCCAGCAGCTCTGGGGACAGAGTGGGGAAGAACTATGGCTACACCTTC
TRBD1	-	TRBJ1-6	TRBV11-2	CASSLNADRVVHNNSPLHF	TGTGCCAGCAGCTTAAACGCCGACAGGGTGGTACACAATAATTCACCCCTCCACTTT
TRBD2	once	TRBJ2-1	TRBV4-1	CASSQYSSGGAYYNEQFF	TGCGCCAGCAGCCAATACTCTAGCGGGGGGGCGTATTACAATGAGCAGTTCTTC
-	-	TRBJ2-2	TRBV7-6	CASSYRVAGELFF	TGTGCCAGCAGCTACAGGGTCGCCGGGGAGCTGTTTTTT
-	medium-sized	TRBJ2-6	TRBV21-1	CASSKVRGGPGANVLTF	TGTGCCAGCAGCAAAGTCCGCGGGGGGCCTGGGGCCAACGTCCTGACTTTC
TRBD1	-	TRBJ1-4	TRBV23-1	CARSSTILPVQGGPEKLFF	TGCGCCAGGAGTTCCACAATCCTCCCCGTGCAAGGGGGCCCTGAAAAACTGTTTTTT
-	-	TRBJ1-4	TRBV11-2	CASSSHGENEKLFF	TGTGCCAGCAGCTCCCACGGGGAAAATGAAAAACTGTTTTTT
-	-	TRBJ1-1	TRBV5-1	CASSLGARGNTEAFF	TGCGCCAGCAGCTTGGGGGCCAGGGGGAACACTGAAGCTTTCTTT
-	-	TRBJ1-2	TRBV5-1	CASSPGQTDGYTF	TGCGCCAGCAGCCCCGGACAGACAGATGGCTACACCTTC
-	-	TRBJ1-3	TRBV28	CASSFGLRLGNTIYF	TGTGCCAGCAGTTTCGGTTTACGCCTTGGAAACACCATATATTTT
TRBD1	few	TRBJ1-1	TRBV29-1	CSVVGQGEAFF	TGCAGCGTGGTAGGACAGGGGGAAGCTTTCTTT
-	-	TRBJ2-2	TRBV5-6	CASSGTGTGELFF	TGTGCCAGCAGCGGCACAGGGACCGGGGAGCTGTTTTTT
-	-	TRBJ2-3	TRBV3-1/TRBV3-2	CASSQVPRVGDTQYF	TGTGCCAGCAGCCAAGTGCCCAGGGTGGGAGATACGCAGTATTTT
TRBD2	-	TRBJ2-5	TRBV9	CASSLFTSGGLETQYF	TGTGCCAGCAGCCTCTTTACTAGCGGGGGCTTGGAGACCCAGTACTTC
-	-	TRBJ1-1	TRBV18	CASSGQRSMNTEAFF	TGTGCCAGCTCTGGACAGAGATCCATGAACACTGAAGCTTTCTTT
-	-	TRBJ1-5	TRBV5-4	CASSRGGDSNQPQHF	TGTGCCAGCAGCCGGGGGGGGGATAGCAATCAGCCCCAGCATTTT
-	-	TRBJ1-5	TRBV6-5	CASSSRQRQPQHF	TGTGCCAGCAGTTCCCGACAGCGTCAGCCCCAGCATTTT
-	-	TRBJ1-2	TRBV28	CASSPTGSGYTF	TGTGCCAGCAGCCCAACGGGGTCCGGCTACACCTTC
TRBD2	-	TRBJ2-1	TRBV10-1	CASSDPTSGATYNEQFF	TGCGCCAGCAGTGACCCGACTAGCGGGGCTACCTACAATGAGCAGTTCTTC
-	-	TRBJ2-3	TRBV9	CASSVGGQFTDTQYF	TGTGCCAGCAGCGTAGGGGGGCAGTTCACAGATACGCAGTATTTT
-	-	TRBJ2-5	TRBV29-1	CSFVKNQKETQYF	TGCAGCTTTGTGAAGAATCAGAAAGAGACCCAGTACTTC
-	-	TRBJ2-1	TRBV7-7	CASSLAPESNEQFF	TGTGCTAGCAGCTTAGCTCCAGAATCTAATGAGCAGTTCTTC
-	-	TRBJ2-3	TRBV29-1	CSVPAGTSTDTQYF	TGCAGCGTCCCGGCAGGGACAAGCACAGATACGCAGTATTTT
-	-	TRBJ2-7	TRBV10-3	CATSDGRRFRDEQYF	TGTGCCACCAGCGATGGACGGAGGTTTAGAGACGAGCAGTACTTC
TRBD1	-	TRBJ1-2	TRBV7-2	CASSSPRTGIRSGYTF	TGTGCCAGCAGCTCACCCCGGACAGGGATTCGGAGTGGCTACACCTTC
TRBD2	-	TRBJ2-2	TRBV5-1	CASREIAGAGTGELFF	TGCGCCAGCAGGGAGATAGCGGGGGCTGGGACCGGGGAGCTGTTTTTT
-	-	TRBJ1-4	TRBV25-1	CASSGPHSGEKLFF	TGTGCCAGCAGTGGACCGCATTCAGGAGAAAAACTGTTTTTT